The 5 T cell receptor beta chains in this list originate from one sample, sequenced in a study of CD8+ T cells in alopecia areata. Reverse transcription of extracted RNA yielded cDNA, which provided the sequencing template. Sequencing used immunoSEQ multiplex PCR; TCRdb keeps in-frame clones, though not all of them. The sample contains under 250,000 clones, 50% to 60% of which appear only once. Treatment noted: oral pan-JAK inhibitor, 5-10 mg twice daily. The sample consisted of CD4+ T cells sorted from blood, taken at week 4, from a patient treated with tofacitinib. The receptors were sampled from a human donor with alopecia areata.

The chain employs TRBV9 and TRBJ2-7; TRBD1 might be the D (5 bases). The CDR3 covers 15 residues. Germline assignment: CDR1 SGDLS and CDR2 YYNGEE. Deletions cut 4 bases from V and 3 bases from J, with 17 bases between. CDR3 in amino acids: CASSIGAAEYYEQYF. The CDR3 DNA reads TGTGCCAGCAGCATAGGGGCAGCCGAGTACTACGAGCAGTACTTC.

This chain uses TRBV2 with TRBJ2-3; D call uncertain. The length of the CDR3 is 13 residues. In germline, CDR1 is SNHLY, CDR2 FYNNEI. V shed 3 bases and J shed 4 bases, with 8 bases lying between them. The CDR3 nucleotides are TGTGCCAGCAGTGATGCAGTATCAGATACGCAGTATTTT. This translates into CASSDAVSDTQYF.

The chain has TRBV2 and TRBJ1-1, with D possibly matching TRBD1 (6 bases). Trimming cost V 3 bases and J 3 bases, with 11 bases left between them. This CDR3 region has 14 residues. The V gene's germline CDR1 is SNHLY and CDR2 FYNNEI. In DNA form, the CDR3 reads TGTGCCAGCAGTGAGGGGGGCGGGTACACTGAAGCTTTCTTT. As protein: CASSEGGGYTEAFF.

J is TRBJ1-2 and V is TRBV4-1, with D tentatively TRBD1 (5 bases). Germline assignment: CDR1 MGHRA and CDR2 YSYEKL. Trimming shortened V by 2 bases and J by 8 bases, and 15 bases separated the two germline ends. This CDR3 contains 14 residues. CDR3 in DNA: TGCGCCAGCAGCCAACACTGGGGGATGATGGGCTACACCTTC. Its protein is CASSQHWGMMGYTF.

The gene calls are TRBV4-3 and TRBJ1-1; tentative D call: TRBD1 (6 bases). The CDR3 has 16 amino acids. The V and J ends lost 3 bases and 7 bases respectively, with 21 bases between them. CDR1 and CDR2 (germline): LGHNA, YSLEER. DNA of the CDR3: TGCGCCAGCAGCCAGGAACAGACCGGGACACCATATGAAGCTTTCTTT. Translated, it gives CASSQEQTGTPYEAFF.